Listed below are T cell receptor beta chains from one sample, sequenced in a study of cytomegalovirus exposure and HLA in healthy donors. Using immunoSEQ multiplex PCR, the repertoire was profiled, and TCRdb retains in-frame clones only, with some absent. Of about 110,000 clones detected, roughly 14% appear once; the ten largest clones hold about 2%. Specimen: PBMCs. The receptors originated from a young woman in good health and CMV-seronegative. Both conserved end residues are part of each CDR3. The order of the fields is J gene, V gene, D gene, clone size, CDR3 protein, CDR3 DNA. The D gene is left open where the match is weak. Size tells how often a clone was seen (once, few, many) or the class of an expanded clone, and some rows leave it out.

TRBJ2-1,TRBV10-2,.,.,CASSPRLVEQFF,TGCGCCAGCAGTCCAAGACTCGTCGAGCAGTTCTTC
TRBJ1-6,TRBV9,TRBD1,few,CASSPGQTSSYNSPLHF,TGTGCCAGCAGCCCGGGACAGACAAGCTCCTATAATTCACCCCTCCACTTT
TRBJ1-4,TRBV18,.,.,CASSPEPDEKLFF,TGTGCCAGCTCACCGGAGCCTGATGAAAAACTGTTTTTT
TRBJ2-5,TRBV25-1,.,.,CASSEYAGRETQYF,TGTGCCAGCAGTGAATATGCGGGGCGAGAGACCCAGTACTTC
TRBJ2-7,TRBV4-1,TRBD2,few,CASSQDPGLAGEGEQYF,TGCGCCAGCAGCCAAGACCCGGGACTAGCGGGAGAGGGCGAGCAGTACTTC
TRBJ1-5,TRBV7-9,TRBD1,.,CASSLVTGSVNQPQHF,TGTGCCAGCAGCTTAGTGACAGGGTCGGTTAATCAGCCCCAGCATTTT
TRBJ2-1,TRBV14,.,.,CASSPPRAAYNEQFF,TGTGCCAGCAGTCCGCCCAGGGCAGCCTACAATGAGCAGTTCTTC
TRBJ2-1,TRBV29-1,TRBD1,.,CSVVPDRAYNEQFF,TGCAGCGTTGTTCCGGACAGGGCCTACAATGAGCAGTTCTTC
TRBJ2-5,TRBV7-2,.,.,CASSRRVDQETQYF,TGTGCCAGCAGCCGCCGGGTCGACCAAGAGACCCAGTACTTC
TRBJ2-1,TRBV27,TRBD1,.,CASSTGQGWGPYNEQFF,TGTGCCAGCAGTACGGGACAGGGGTGGGGCCCTTACAATGAGCAGTTCTTC
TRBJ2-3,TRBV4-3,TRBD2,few,CASSQERGDTQYF,TGCGCCAGCAGCCAAGAGCGGGGGGATACGCAGTATTTT
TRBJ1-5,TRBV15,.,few,CATSRLGEGSNQPQHF,TGTGCCACCAGCAGACTGGGGGAGGGCAGCAATCAGCCCCAGCATTTT
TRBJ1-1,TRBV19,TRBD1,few,CASSKWDRGGLNTEAFF,TGTGCCAGTAGCAAATGGGACAGGGGAGGCTTGAACACTGAAGCTTTCTTT
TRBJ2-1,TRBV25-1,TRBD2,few,CASRDGLAGGLEQFF,TGTGCCAGCAGGGATGGACTAGCGGGAGGGCTTGAGCAGTTCTTC
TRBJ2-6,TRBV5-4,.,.,CASSLGGTGSGANVLTF,TGTGCCAGCAGCTTGGGCGGTACAGGGTCTGGGGCCAACGTCCTGACTTTC
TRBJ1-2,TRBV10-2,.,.,CASTDSAGAYGYTF,TGCGCCAGCACCGACTCCGCAGGGGCCTATGGCTACACCTTC
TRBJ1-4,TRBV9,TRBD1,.,CASSTRQGRDEKLFF,TGTGCCAGCAGCACCAGACAGGGGAGGGATGAAAAACTGTTTTTT
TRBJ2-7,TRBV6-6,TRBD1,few,CASSYRRGLYEQYF,TGTGCCAGCAGTTACCGCAGGGGGTTGTACGAGCAGTACTTC
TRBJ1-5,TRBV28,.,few,CASANPRKYRVSVQPQHF,TGTGCCAGCGCAAATCCCCGAAAGTACAGGGTGAGCGTCCAGCCCCAGCATTTT
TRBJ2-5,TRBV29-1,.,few,CSVGAYQETQYF,TGCAGCGTAGGGGCTTACCAAGAGACCCAGTACTTC
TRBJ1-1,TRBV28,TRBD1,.,CASSSYHTLPWAQGARYTEAFF,TGTGCCAGCAGTTCCTACCATACGTTACCTTGGGCCCAGGGGGCTAGGTACACTGAAGCTTTCTTT
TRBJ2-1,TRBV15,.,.,CATSEAGRDAYNEQFF,TGTGCCACCAGCGAGGCGGGTCGTGACGCCTACAATGAGCAGTTCTTC
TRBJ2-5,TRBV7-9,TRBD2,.,CASSPGLRLAGGPGDQYF,TGTGCCAGCAGCCCAGGCCTCCGACTAGCGGGGGGGCCGGGTGACCAGTACTTC
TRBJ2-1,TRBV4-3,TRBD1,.,CASRPSTGGSYNEQFF,TGCGCCAGCAGGCCTTCGACAGGGGGTTCCTACAATGAGCAGTTCTTC
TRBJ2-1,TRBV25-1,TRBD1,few,CASSALKGTGEVNEQFF,TGTGCCAGCAGTGCCCTCAAAGGGACAGGGGAAGTTAATGAGCAGTTCTTC
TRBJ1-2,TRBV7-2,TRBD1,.,CASSLDRGHYGYTF,TGTGCCAGCAGCTTGGACAGGGGCCACTATGGCTACACCTTC
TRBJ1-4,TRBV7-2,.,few,CASSPHGRGEKLFF,TGTGCCAGCAGCCCCCACGGGAGAGGTGAAAAACTGTTTTTT
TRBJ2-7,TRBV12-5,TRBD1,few,CASGPWDRGQYEQYF,TGTGCTAGTGGACCCTGGGACAGGGGGCAGTACGAGCAGTACTTC
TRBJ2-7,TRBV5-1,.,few,CASSDSGTPYEQYF,TGCGCCAGCAGCGACTCCGGGACACCCTACGAGCAGTACTTC
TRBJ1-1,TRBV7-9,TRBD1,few,CASSRYQGVSEAFF,TGTGCCAGCAGCCGTTATCAGGGGGTATCTGAAGCTTTCTTT
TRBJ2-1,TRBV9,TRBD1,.,CASSVGDRGGNEQFF,TGTGCCAGCAGCGTAGGGGACAGGGGGGGCAATGAGCAGTTCTTC
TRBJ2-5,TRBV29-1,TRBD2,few,CSVITPGGSLQETQYF,TGCAGCGTTATTACCCCCGGGGGGAGTCTCCAAGAGACCCAGTACTTC
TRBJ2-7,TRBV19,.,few,CASSITGSSYEQYF,TGTGCCAGTAGTATAACAGGATCCTCCTACGAGCAGTACTTC
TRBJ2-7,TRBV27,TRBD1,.,CASSWAGTGAYEQYF,TGTGCCAGCAGTTGGGCCGGGACAGGGGCCTACGAGCAGTACTTC
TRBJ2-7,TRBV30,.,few,CAWSVLPRGSYEQYF,TGTGCCTGGAGTGTACTTCCCCGGGGGTCCTACGAGCAGTACTTC
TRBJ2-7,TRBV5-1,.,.,CASSAGDTVYEQYF,TGCGCCAGCAGCGCCGGGGACACCGTATACGAGCAGTACTTC
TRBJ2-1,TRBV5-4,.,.,CASSFDYSYNEQFF,TGTGCCAGCAGCTTTGACTACTCCTACAATGAGCAGTTCTTC
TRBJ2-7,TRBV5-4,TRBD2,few,CASSWLAGGYEQYF,TGTGCCAGCAGCTGGCTAGCGGGCGGCTACGAGCAGTACTTC
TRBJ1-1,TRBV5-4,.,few,CASSRTQGAMNTEAFF,TGTGCCAGCAGCCGAACCCAGGGCGCCATGAACACTGAAGCTTTCTTT
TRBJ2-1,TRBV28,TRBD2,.,CASSLRLAGGVNEQFF,TGTGCCAGCAGTTTGAGGCTAGCGGGGGGGGTGAATGAGCAGTTCTTC
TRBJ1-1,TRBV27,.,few,CASSRRGLGTEAFF,TGTGCCAGCAGCCGTAGGGGCTTAGGCACTGAAGCTTTCTTT
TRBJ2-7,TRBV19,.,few,CASSIAPGGEQYF,TGTGCCAGTAGTATAGCTCCCGGCGGCGAGCAGTACTTC
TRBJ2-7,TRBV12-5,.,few,CASVFAGQYF,TGTGCTAGTGTATTTGCCGGGCAGTACTTC
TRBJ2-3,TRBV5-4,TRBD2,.,CASSLGPLLAGSTDTQYF,TGTGCCAGCAGCTTGGGGCCGCTACTAGCGGGAAGCACAGATACGCAGTATTTT
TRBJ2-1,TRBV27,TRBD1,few,CASSPNGQGWIYEQFF,TGTGCCAGCAGTCCCAACGGACAGGGGTGGATTTATGAGCAGTTCTTC
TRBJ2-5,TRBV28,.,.,CASSPLTASGETQYF,TGTGCCAGCAGTCCTTTGACAGCGAGCGGGGAGACCCAGTACTTC
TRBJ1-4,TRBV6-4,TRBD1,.,CASFRTGPTNEKLFF,TGTGCCAGCTTCAGGACAGGCCCAACTAATGAAAAACTGTTTTTT
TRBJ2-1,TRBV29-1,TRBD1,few,CSVASGTGTYNEQFF,TGCAGCGTCGCATCCGGGACAGGGACTTACAATGAGCAGTTCTTC
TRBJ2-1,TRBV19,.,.,CASSIGERNEQFF,TGTGCCAGTAGTATAGGGGAGCGCAATGAGCAGTTCTTC
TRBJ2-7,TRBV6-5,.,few,CANPAEKSYEQYF,TGTGCCAACCCAGCGGAGAAATCCTACGAGCAGTACTTC